This T cell receptor beta chain was found in a study of T cell responses to AZD1222 COVID-19 vaccine. This CDR3 spans 15 amino acids. V was clipped by 3 bases and J by 8 bases, with 17 bases between them. CDR1 is SGHKS and CDR2 is YYEKEE in the germline V gene (reference sequence). About this clone itself: Antigen unknown.

TCRdb's copy holds only in-frame clones and misses some; the assay was immunoSEQ multiplex PCR. The data show around 90,000 clones, with approximately 89% seen just once and approximately 5.2% held by the top ten. Study-level results: Baseline seropositivity occurred in only six AZD1222 recipients. Donors were mostly white British, more females; clonal diversity possibly underestimated. The repertoires were collected only after the peak T cell response.

V and J are TRBV5-5 and TRBJ1-4; a possible D gene is TRBD1 (6 bases). The sequenced sample was peripheral blood, obtained on day 0 of MenACWY control vaccination. This TCR came from an adult in good health. The DNA for the CDR3 is TGTGCCAGCAGCTCATCGGACAGTCGAGGAGAAAAACTGTTTTTT. This codes for CASSSSDSRGEKLFF. Together with reference TRBV5-5 and TRBJ1-4, the CDR3 gives the full variable domain: DAGVTQSPTHLIKTRGQQVTLRCSPISGHKSVSWYQQVLGQGPQFIFQYYEKEERGRGNFPDRFSARQFPNYSSELNVNALLLGDSALYLCASSSSDSRGEKLFFGSGTQLSVL.